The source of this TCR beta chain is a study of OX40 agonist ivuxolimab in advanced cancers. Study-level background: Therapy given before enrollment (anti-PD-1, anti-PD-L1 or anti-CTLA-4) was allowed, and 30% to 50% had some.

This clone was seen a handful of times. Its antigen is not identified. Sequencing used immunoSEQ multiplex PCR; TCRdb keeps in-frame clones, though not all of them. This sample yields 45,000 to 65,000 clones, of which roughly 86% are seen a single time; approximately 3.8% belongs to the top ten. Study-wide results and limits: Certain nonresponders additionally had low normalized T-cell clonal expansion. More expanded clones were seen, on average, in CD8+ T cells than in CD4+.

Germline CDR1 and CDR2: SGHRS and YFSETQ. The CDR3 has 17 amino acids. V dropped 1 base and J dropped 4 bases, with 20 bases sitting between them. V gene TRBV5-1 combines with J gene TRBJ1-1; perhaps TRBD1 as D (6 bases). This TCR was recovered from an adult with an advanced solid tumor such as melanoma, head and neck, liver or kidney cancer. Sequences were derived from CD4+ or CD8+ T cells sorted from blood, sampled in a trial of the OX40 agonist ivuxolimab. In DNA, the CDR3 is TGCGCCAGCAGCTTGCGGGGGGACGACAGGTTCTTCACTGAAGCTTTCTTT. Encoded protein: CASSLRGDDRFFTEAFF.